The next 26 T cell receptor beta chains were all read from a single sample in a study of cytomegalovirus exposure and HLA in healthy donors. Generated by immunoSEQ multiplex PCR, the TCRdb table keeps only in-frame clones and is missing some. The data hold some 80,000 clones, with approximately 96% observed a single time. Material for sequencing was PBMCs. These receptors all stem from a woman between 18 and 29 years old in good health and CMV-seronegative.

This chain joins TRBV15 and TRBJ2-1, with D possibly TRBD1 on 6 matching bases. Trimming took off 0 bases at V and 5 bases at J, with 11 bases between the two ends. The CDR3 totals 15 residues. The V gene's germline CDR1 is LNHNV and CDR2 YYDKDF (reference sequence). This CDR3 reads CATSRDRAGDNEQFF. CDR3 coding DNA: TGTGCCACCAGCAGAGATCGGGCAGGGGACAATGAGCAGTTCTTC.

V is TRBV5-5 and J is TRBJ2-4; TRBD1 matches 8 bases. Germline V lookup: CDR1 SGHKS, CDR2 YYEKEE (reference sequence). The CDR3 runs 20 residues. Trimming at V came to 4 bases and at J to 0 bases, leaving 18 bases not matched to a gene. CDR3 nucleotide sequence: TGTGCCAGCAGCCCACACATGGACAGGGTGACCCTTCTAGCCAAAAACATTCAGTACTTC. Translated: CASSPHMDRVTLLAKNIQYF.

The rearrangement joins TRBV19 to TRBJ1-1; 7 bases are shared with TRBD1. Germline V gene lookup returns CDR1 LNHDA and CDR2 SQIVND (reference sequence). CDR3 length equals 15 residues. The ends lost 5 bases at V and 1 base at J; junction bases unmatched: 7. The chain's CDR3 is CASSPDRVQNTEAFF. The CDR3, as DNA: TGTGCCAGTAGTCCAGACAGGGTACAGAACACTGAAGCTTTCTTT.

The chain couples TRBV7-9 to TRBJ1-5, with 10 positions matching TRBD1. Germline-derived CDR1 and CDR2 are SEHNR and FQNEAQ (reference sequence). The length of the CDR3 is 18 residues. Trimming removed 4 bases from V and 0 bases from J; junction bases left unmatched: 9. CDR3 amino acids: CASSSGGTGVYSNQPQHF. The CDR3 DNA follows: TGTGCCAGCAGCTCTGGTGGGACAGGGGTCTATAGCAATCAGCCCCAGCATTTT.

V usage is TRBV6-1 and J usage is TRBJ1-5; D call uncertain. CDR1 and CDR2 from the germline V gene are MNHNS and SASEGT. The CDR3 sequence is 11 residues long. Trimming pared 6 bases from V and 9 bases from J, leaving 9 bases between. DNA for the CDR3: TGTGCCAGCAGGAGCAAGTGGCCCCAGCATTTT. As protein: CASRSKWPQHF.

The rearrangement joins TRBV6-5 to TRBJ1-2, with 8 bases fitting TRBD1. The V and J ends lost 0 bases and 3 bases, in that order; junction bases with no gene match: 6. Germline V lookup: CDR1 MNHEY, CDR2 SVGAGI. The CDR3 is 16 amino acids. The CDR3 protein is CASSYSLQGAYYGYTF. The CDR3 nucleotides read TGTGCCAGCAGTTACTCGCTTCAGGGGGCCTACTATGGCTACACCTTC.

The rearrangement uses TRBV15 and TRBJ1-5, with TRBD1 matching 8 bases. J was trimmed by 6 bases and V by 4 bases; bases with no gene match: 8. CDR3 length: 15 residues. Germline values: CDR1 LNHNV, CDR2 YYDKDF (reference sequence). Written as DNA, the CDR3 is TGTGCCACCAGCAAGGGACAGGCACCGACTCAGCCCCAGCATTTT. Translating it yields CATSKGQAPTQPQHF.

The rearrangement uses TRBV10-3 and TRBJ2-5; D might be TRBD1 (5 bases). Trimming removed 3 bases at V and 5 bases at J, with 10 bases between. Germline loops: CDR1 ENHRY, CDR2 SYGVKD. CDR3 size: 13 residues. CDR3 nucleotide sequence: TGTGCCATCAGTGATAAGGGGATGGAGACCCAGTACTTC. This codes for CAISDKGMETQYF.

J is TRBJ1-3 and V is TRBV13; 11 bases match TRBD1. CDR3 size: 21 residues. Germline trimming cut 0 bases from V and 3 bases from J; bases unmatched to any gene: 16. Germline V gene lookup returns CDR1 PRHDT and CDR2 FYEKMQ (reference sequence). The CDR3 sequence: CASSLGRLGAPDRGRGNTIYF. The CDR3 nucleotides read TGTGCCAGCAGCTTAGGCCGGCTAGGCGCGCCGGACAGGGGGCGTGGAAACACCATATATTTT.

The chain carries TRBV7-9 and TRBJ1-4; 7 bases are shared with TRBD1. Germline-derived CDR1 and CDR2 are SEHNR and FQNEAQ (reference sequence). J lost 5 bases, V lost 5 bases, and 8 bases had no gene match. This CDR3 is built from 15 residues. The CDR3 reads CASSRATGKNEKLFF. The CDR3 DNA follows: TGTGCCAGCAGCCGCGCGACAGGGAAAAATGAAAAACTGTTTTTT.

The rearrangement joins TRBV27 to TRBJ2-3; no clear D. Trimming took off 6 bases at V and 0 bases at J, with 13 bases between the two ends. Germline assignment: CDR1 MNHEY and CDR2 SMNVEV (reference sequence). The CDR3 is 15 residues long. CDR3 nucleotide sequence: TGTGCCAGCAGCCCGATCCGTACTAGCACAGATACGCAGTATTTT. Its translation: CASSPIRTSTDTQYF.

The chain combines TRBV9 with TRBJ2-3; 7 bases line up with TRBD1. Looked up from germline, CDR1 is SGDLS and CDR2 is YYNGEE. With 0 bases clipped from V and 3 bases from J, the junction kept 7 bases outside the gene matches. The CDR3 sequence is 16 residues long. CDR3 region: CASSVGSTGATDTQYF. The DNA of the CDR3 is TGTGCCAGCAGCGTAGGTAGTACAGGGGCTACAGATACGCAGTATTTT.

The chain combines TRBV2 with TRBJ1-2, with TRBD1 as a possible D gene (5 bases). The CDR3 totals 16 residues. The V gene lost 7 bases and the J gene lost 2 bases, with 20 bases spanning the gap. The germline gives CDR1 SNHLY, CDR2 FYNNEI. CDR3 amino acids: CASTRGAGRENYGYTF. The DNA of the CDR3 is TGTGCCAGCACTAGGGGCGCGGGACGTGAGAACTATGGCTACACCTTC.

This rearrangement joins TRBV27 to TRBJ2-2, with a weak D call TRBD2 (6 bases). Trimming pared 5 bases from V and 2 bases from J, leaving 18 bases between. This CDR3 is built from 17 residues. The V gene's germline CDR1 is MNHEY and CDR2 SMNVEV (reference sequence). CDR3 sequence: CASSQTRGSLNTGELFF. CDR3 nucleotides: TGTGCCAGCAGTCAGACTAGGGGCAGCCTAAACACCGGGGAGCTGTTTTTT.

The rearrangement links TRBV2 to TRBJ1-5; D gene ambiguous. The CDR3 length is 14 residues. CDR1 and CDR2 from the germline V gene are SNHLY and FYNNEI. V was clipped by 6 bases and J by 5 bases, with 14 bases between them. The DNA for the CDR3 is TGTGCCAGCAGCCCATCACAAGGAGATCAGCCCCAGCATTTT. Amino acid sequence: CASSPSQGDQPQHF.

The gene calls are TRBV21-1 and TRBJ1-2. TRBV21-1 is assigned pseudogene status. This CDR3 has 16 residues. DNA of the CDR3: TGTGCCAGCAGCAATGTCAAGGGAGTGGGTGTATATGGCTACACCTTC. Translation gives CASSNVKGVGVYGYTF.

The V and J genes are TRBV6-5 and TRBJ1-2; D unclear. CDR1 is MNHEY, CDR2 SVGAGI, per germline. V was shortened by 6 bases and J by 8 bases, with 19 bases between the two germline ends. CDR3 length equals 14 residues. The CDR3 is CASRSPRVPYGYTF. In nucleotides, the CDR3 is TGTGCCAGCAGGTCCCCTCGGGTGCCCTACGGCTACACCTTC.

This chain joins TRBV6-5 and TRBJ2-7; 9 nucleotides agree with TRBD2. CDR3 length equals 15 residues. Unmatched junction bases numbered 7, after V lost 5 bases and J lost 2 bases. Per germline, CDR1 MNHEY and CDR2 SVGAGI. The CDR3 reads CASSHGLAPAYEQYF. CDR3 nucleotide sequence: TGTGCCAGCAGTCACGGACTAGCGCCAGCCTACGAGCAGTACTTC.

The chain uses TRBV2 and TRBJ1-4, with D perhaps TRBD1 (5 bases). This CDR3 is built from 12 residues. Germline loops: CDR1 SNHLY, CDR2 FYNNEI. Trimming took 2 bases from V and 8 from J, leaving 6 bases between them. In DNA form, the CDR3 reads TGTGCCAGCAGTGAAAGACAGGAAAAACTGTTTTTT. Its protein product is CASSERQEKLFF.

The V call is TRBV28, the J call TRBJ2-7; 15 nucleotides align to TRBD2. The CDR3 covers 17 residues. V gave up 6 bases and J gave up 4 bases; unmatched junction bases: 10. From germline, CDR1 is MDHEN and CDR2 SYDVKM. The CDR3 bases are TGTGCCAGCAGAGGGACTAGCGGGAGGTTTACGGTGTACGAGCAGTACTTC. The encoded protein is CASRGTSGRFTVYEQYF.

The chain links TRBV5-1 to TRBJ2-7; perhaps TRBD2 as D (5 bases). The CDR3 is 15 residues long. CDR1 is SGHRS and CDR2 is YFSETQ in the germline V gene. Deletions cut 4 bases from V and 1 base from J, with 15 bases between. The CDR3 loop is CASSAALSGSYEQYF. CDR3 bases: TGCGCCAGCAGCGCGGCCCTATCGGGATCCTACGAGCAGTACTTC.

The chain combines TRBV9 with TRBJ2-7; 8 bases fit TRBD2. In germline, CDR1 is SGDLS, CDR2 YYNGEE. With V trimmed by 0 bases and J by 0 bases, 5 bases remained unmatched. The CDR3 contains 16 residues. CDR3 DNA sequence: TGTGCCAGCAGCGTAGGGGGGAGCGGGAGCTCCTACGAGCAGTACTTC. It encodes CASSVGGSGSSYEQYF.

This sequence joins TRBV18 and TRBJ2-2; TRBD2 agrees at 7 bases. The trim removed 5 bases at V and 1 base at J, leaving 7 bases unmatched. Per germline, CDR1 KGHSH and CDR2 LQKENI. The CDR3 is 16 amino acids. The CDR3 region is CASSRSAGRNTGELFF. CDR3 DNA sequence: TGTGCCAGCTCAAGATCAGCGGGAAGGAACACCGGGGAGCTGTTTTTT. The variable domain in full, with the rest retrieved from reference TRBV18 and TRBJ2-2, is NAGVMQNPRHLVRRRGQEARLRCSPMKGHSHVYWYRQLPEEGLKFMVYLQKENIIDESGMPKERFSAEFPKEGPSILRIQQVVRGDSAAYFCASSRSAGRNTGELFFGEGSRLTVL.

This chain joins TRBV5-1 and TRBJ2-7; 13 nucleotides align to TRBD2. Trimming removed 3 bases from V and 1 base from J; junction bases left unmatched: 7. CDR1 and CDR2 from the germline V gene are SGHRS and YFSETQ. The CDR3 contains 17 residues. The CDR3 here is CASSSGLAGQGSYEQYF. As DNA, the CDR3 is TGCGCCAGCAGCTCGGGACTAGCGGGACAGGGTTCCTACGAGCAGTACTTC.

The CDR3 protein is CASSEGRNTEAFF. The CDR3 region has the DNA TGTGCCAGCAGTGAAGGCAGAAACACTGAAGCTTTCTTT. The V call is TRBV6-1, the J call TRBJ1-1, with D hard to call. The CDR3 is made up of 13 amino acids. Germline V gene data show CDR1 as MNHNS and CDR2 as SASEGT. V was pared by 1 base and J by 2 bases, with 5 bases between.

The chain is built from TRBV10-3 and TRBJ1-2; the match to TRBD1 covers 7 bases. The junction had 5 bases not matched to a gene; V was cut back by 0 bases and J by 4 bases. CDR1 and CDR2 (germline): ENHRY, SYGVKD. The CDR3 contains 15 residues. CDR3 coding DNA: TGTGCCATCAGTGAGTCCGGGACAGCGCTCTATGGCTACACCTTC. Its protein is CAISESGTALYGYTF.